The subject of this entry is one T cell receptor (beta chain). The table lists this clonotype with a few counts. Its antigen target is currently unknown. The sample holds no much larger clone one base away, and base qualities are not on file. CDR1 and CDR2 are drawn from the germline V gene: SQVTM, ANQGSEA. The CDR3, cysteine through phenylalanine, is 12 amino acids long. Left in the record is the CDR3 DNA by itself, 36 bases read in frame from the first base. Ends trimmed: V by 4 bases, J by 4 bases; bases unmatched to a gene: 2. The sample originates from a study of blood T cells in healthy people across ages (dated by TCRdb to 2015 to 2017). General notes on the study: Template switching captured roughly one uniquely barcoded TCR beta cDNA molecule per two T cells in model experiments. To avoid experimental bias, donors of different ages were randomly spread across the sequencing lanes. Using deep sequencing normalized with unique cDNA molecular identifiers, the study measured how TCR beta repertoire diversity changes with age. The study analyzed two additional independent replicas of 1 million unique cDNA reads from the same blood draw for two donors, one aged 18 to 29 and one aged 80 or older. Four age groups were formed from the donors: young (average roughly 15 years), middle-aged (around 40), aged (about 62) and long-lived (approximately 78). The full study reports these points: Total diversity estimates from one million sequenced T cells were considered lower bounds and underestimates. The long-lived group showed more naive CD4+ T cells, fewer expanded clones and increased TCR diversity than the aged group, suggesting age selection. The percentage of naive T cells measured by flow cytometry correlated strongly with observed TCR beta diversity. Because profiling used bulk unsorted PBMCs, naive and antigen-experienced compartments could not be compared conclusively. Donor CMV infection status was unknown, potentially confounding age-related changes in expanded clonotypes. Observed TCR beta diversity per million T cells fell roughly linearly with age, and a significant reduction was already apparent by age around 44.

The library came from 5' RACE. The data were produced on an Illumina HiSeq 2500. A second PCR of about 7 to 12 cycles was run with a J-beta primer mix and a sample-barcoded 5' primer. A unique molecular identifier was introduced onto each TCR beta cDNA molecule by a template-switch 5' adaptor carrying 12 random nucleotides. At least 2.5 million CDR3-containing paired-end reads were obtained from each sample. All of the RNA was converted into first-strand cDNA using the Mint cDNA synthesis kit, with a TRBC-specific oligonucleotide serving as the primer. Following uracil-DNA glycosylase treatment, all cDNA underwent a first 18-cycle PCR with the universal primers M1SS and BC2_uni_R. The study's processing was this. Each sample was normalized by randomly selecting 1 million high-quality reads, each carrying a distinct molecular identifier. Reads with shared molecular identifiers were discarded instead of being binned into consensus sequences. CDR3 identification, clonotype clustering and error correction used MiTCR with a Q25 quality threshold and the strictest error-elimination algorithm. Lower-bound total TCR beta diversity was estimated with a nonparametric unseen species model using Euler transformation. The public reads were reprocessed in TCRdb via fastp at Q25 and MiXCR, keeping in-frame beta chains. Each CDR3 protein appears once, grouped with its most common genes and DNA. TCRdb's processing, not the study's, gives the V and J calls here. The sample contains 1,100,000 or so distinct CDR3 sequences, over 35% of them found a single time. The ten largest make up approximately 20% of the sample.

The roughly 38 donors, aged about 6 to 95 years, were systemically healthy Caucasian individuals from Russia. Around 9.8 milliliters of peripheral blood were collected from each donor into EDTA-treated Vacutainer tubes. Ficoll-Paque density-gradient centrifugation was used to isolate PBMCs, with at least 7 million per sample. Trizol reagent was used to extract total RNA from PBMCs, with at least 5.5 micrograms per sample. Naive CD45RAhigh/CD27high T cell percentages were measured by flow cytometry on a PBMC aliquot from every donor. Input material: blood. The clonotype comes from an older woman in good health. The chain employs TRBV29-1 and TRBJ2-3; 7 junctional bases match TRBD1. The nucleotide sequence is TGCAGCGTTGTAGGGGGCGCAGATACGCAGTATTTT. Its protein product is CSVVGGADTQYF.